This is a list of T cell receptor beta chains from one sample in a study of blood T cell repertoires in COVID-19. Sequencing was performed with immunoSEQ multiplex PCR; in TCRdb, only in-frame clones are kept and a portion is missing. The sample lists 380,000 or so clones, around 87% seen once, with around 0.95% in the top ten. The sample comprised PBMCs or T cells enriched from blood (not recorded which). Source of these receptors: a woman in her 30s with acute COVID-19. Both conserved end residues are part of each CDR3. Fields, in order: CDR3 protein, CDR3 DNA, clone size, V gene, CDR3 length, J gene, D gene. D genes are given only for firm matches. Not every row has a clone size; where given, it reads once, few, many or a size class.

CDR3 protein: CASSLVPGLYEQYF; CDR3 DNA: TGTGCCAGCAGCTTGGTTCCAGGGTTATACGAGCAGTACTTC; clone size: .; V gene: TRBV5-5; CDR3 length: 14; J gene: TRBJ2-7; D gene: .
CDR3 protein: CASSQGDTEAFF; CDR3 DNA: TGTGCCAGCAGTCAGGGGGACACTGAAGCTTTCTTT; clone size: .; V gene: TRBV6-5; CDR3 length: 12; J gene: TRBJ1-1; D gene: TRBD1
CDR3 protein: CASMLTNTGELFF; CDR3 DNA: TGTGCCAGCATGTTAACGAACACCGGGGAGCTGTTTTTT; clone size: .; V gene: TRBV28; CDR3 length: 13; J gene: TRBJ2-2; D gene: .
CDR3 protein: CASSLTSTDTQYF; CDR3 DNA: TGTGCCAGCAGTCTAACTAGCACAGATACGCAGTATTTT; clone size: .; V gene: TRBV9; CDR3 length: 13; J gene: TRBJ2-3; D gene: .
CDR3 protein: CAISVTSGGAYNEQFF; CDR3 DNA: TGTGCCATCAGTGTCACTAGCGGGGGGGCCTACAATGAGCAGTTCTTC; clone size: .; V gene: TRBV10-3; CDR3 length: 16; J gene: TRBJ2-1; D gene: TRBD2
CDR3 protein: CASSYHETGGSGYTF; CDR3 DNA: TGTGCCAGCAGCTATCACGAAACAGGGGGTAGTGGCTACACCTTC; clone size: .; V gene: TRBV9; CDR3 length: 15; J gene: TRBJ1-2; D gene: TRBD1
CDR3 protein: CASSSDRGNYGYTF; CDR3 DNA: TGTGCCAGCAGTTCGGACAGGGGTAACTATGGCTACACCTTC; clone size: .; V gene: TRBV6-5; CDR3 length: 14; J gene: TRBJ1-2; D gene: TRBD1
CDR3 protein: CASSPTGEETQYF; CDR3 DNA: TGTGCCAGCAGCCCTACAGGAGAAGAGACCCAGTACTTC; clone size: .; V gene: TRBV28; CDR3 length: 13; J gene: TRBJ2-5; D gene: .
CDR3 protein: CASSEAWGGGAYEQYF; CDR3 DNA: TGTGCCAGCAGTGAAGCTTGGGGCGGGGGAGCCTACGAGCAGTACTTC; clone size: .; V gene: TRBV6-1; CDR3 length: 16; J gene: TRBJ2-7; D gene: TRBD2
CDR3 protein: CATSDSTKDGLTGELFF; CDR3 DNA: TGTGCCACCAGTGATTCGACAAAGGACGGACTCACCGGGGAGCTGTTTTTT; clone size: many; V gene: TRBV24-1; CDR3 length: 17; J gene: TRBJ2-2; D gene: .
CDR3 protein: CASSPDRGGNQPQHF; CDR3 DNA: TGTGCCAGCTCACCGGACAGGGGAGGAAATCAGCCCCAGCATTTT; clone size: .; V gene: TRBV18; CDR3 length: 15; J gene: TRBJ1-5; D gene: TRBD1
CDR3 protein: CATSRGIQGNTGELFF; CDR3 DNA: TGTGCCACCAGCAGAGGGATACAGGGGAACACCGGGGAGCTGTTTTTT; clone size: .; V gene: TRBV15; CDR3 length: 16; J gene: TRBJ2-2; D gene: .
CDR3 protein: CASKREEKLFF; CDR3 DNA: TGTGCCAGCAAGAGGGAAGAAAAACTGTTTTTT; clone size: .; V gene: TRBV2; CDR3 length: 11; J gene: TRBJ1-4; D gene: .
CDR3 protein: CATSSLASGEPYNEQFF; CDR3 DNA: TGTGCCACCAGCAGCCTTGCTAGCGGCGAACCCTACAATGAGCAGTTCTTC; clone size: .; V gene: TRBV15; CDR3 length: 17; J gene: TRBJ2-1; D gene: TRBD2
CDR3 protein: CASSEGLATGEQYF; CDR3 DNA: TGCGCCAGCAGTGAGGGGCTAGCGACGGGCGAGCAGTACTTC; clone size: .; V gene: TRBV10-1; CDR3 length: 14; J gene: TRBJ2-7; D gene: .
CDR3 protein: CASSYSTSASNQPQHF; CDR3 DNA: TGTGCCAGCAGTTACTCTACAAGCGCAAGCAATCAGCCCCAGCATTTT; clone size: .; V gene: TRBV6-5; CDR3 length: 16; J gene: TRBJ1-5; D gene: .
CDR3 protein: CATDRAYNYGYTF; CDR3 DNA: TGTGCGACCGACAGGGCTTATAACTATGGCTACACCTTC; clone size: .; V gene: TRBV6-5; CDR3 length: 13; J gene: TRBJ1-2; D gene: TRBD1
CDR3 protein: CASSPRMVPGELFF; CDR3 DNA: TGTGCCAGCAGCCCTAGGATGGTCCCCGGGGAGCTGTTTTTT; clone size: .; V gene: TRBV9; CDR3 length: 14; J gene: TRBJ2-2; D gene: .
CDR3 protein: CASSQGVQVNQPQHF; CDR3 DNA: TGTGCCAGCAGCCAAGGGGTACAGGTTAATCAGCCCCAGCATTTT; clone size: .; V gene: TRBV4-2; CDR3 length: 15; J gene: TRBJ1-5; D gene: .
CDR3 protein: CASSKVQPREVNQPQHF; CDR3 DNA: TGTGCCAGCAGCAAAGTACAACCGAGGGAGGTTAATCAGCCCCAGCATTTT; clone size: .; V gene: TRBV21-1; CDR3 length: 17; J gene: TRBJ1-5; D gene: .
CDR3 protein: CASRTRREGGLNYGYTF; CDR3 DNA: TGTGCCAGCAGAACTCGGAGGGAAGGGGGCCTTAACTATGGCTACACCTTC; clone size: .; V gene: TRBV27; CDR3 length: 17; J gene: TRBJ1-2; D gene: TRBD1
CDR3 protein: CASSQATKNYGYTF; CDR3 DNA: TGTGCCAGCAGCCAAGCGACAAAGAACTATGGCTACACCTTC; clone size: .; V gene: TRBV14; CDR3 length: 14; J gene: TRBJ1-2; D gene: .
CDR3 protein: CAISESTGGVKVRGGYTF; CDR3 DNA: TGTGCCATCAGTGAATCAACAGGGGGCGTTAAGGTTAGAGGTGGCTACACCTTC; clone size: few; V gene: TRBV10-3; CDR3 length: 18; J gene: TRBJ1-2; D gene: TRBD1
CDR3 protein: CASSLAGTGKSNQPQHF; CDR3 DNA: TGTGCCAGCAGCTTAGCCGGGACAGGGAAAAGCAATCAGCCCCAGCATTTT; clone size: .; V gene: TRBV7-6; CDR3 length: 17; J gene: TRBJ1-5; D gene: TRBD1
CDR3 protein: CASSQEQGSGNTIYF; CDR3 DNA: TGCGCCAGCAGCCAAGAACAGGGCTCTGGAAACACCATATATTTT; clone size: once; V gene: TRBV4-3; CDR3 length: 15; J gene: TRBJ1-3; D gene: .
CDR3 protein: CASSLAGLVRAFF; CDR3 DNA: TGCGCCAGCAGCTTGGCCGGGTTGGTCCGGGCTTTCTTT; clone size: .; V gene: TRBV5-1; CDR3 length: 13; J gene: TRBJ1-1; D gene: .
CDR3 protein: CATSTTGTVQKTQYF; CDR3 DNA: TGTGCCACCAGTACGACAGGGACTGTCCAAAAGACCCAGTACTTC; clone size: once; V gene: TRBV19; CDR3 length: 15; J gene: TRBJ2-5; D gene: .
CDR3 protein: CASSPLGDRGPPEAFF; CDR3 DNA: TGTGCCAGCAGCCCACTTGGGGACAGGGGGCCACCTGAAGCTTTCTTT; clone size: .; V gene: TRBV13; CDR3 length: 16; J gene: TRBJ1-1; D gene: TRBD1
CDR3 protein: CASSEPGTGGDLYGYTF; CDR3 DNA: TGTGCCAGCAGTGAACCCGGGACAGGGGGAGACCTCTATGGCTACACCTTC; clone size: few; V gene: TRBV25-1; CDR3 length: 17; J gene: TRBJ1-2; D gene: TRBD1
CDR3 protein: CASSLQANTEAFF; CDR3 DNA: TGTGCCAGCAGTTTACAGGCAAACACTGAAGCTTTCTTT; clone size: .; V gene: TRBV12-3/TRBV12-4; CDR3 length: 13; J gene: TRBJ1-1; D gene: .
CDR3 protein: CASSQDIGSYEQYF; CDR3 DNA: TGCGCCAGCAGCCAAGATATCGGCTCCTACGAGCAGTACTTC; clone size: once; V gene: TRBV4-3; CDR3 length: 14; J gene: TRBJ2-7; D gene: .
CDR3 protein: CASSQPPVRGATNYGYTF; CDR3 DNA: TGTGCCAGCAGCCAACCTCCCGTTCGCGGGGCGACTAACTATGGCTACACCTTC; clone size: .; V gene: TRBV4-2; CDR3 length: 18; J gene: TRBJ1-2; D gene: .
CDR3 protein: CASSSIGDSGNTIYF; CDR3 DNA: TGTGCCAGTAGTTCTATCGGAGACTCTGGAAACACCATATATTTT; clone size: .; V gene: TRBV19; CDR3 length: 15; J gene: TRBJ1-3; D gene: .
CDR3 protein: CASSESMGAGDTQYF; CDR3 DNA: TGCGCCAGCAGTGAGTCGATGGGGGCAGGGGATACGCAGTATTTT; clone size: .; V gene: TRBV10-1; CDR3 length: 15; J gene: TRBJ2-3; D gene: .
CDR3 protein: CASTPGSPGNQPQHF; CDR3 DNA: TGTGCCAGCACCCCCGGGTCCCCTGGCAATCAGCCCCAGCATTTT; clone size: .; V gene: TRBV6-5; CDR3 length: 15; J gene: TRBJ1-5; D gene: .
CDR3 protein: CASSPKGVPDTQYF; CDR3 DNA: TGCGCCAGCAGCCCCAAGGGGGTCCCAGATACGCAGTATTTT; clone size: .; V gene: TRBV4-3; CDR3 length: 14; J gene: TRBJ2-3; D gene: .
CDR3 protein: CASIGGAYNEQFF; CDR3 DNA: TGTGCCAGCATTGGGGGCGCCTACAATGAGCAGTTCTTC; clone size: once; V gene: TRBV2; CDR3 length: 13; J gene: TRBJ2-1; D gene: .
CDR3 protein: CAISENGSPYEQYF; CDR3 DNA: TGTGCCATCAGTGAAAACGGGTCACCCTACGAGCAGTACTTC; clone size: .; V gene: TRBV10-3; CDR3 length: 14; J gene: TRBJ2-7; D gene: .
CDR3 protein: CASSPEGRGNEKLFF; CDR3 DNA: TGTGCCAGCAGCCCAGAGGGACGGGGGAATGAAAAACTGTTTTTT; clone size: once; V gene: TRBV4-2; CDR3 length: 15; J gene: TRBJ1-4; D gene: .
CDR3 protein: CASTLGAGSTDTQYF; CDR3 DNA: TGTGCCAGCACCCTGGGAGCGGGAAGCACAGATACGCAGTATTTT; clone size: .; V gene: TRBV6-5; CDR3 length: 15; J gene: TRBJ2-3; D gene: TRBD2
CDR3 protein: CSGLNTEAFF; CDR3 DNA: TGCAGCGGTTTAAACACTGAAGCTTTCTTT; clone size: .; V gene: TRBV29-1; CDR3 length: 10; J gene: TRBJ1-1; D gene: .
CDR3 protein: CASSLGGQGTNYGYTF; CDR3 DNA: TGTGCCAGCAGCTTAGGGGGACAGGGAACGAACTATGGCTACACCTTC; clone size: .; V gene: TRBV5-6; CDR3 length: 16; J gene: TRBJ1-2; D gene: TRBD1
CDR3 protein: CASSLQSGSRTDTQYF; CDR3 DNA: TGTGCCAGCAGCCTCCAGTCAGGGTCACGCACAGATACGCAGTATTTT; clone size: .; V gene: TRBV3-1/TRBV3-2; CDR3 length: 16; J gene: TRBJ2-3; D gene: .
CDR3 protein: CASSHGRDYGYTF; CDR3 DNA: TGTGCCAGCAGCCACGGCAGGGACTATGGCTACACCTTC; clone size: .; V gene: TRBV14; CDR3 length: 13; J gene: TRBJ1-2; D gene: .
CDR3 protein: CASRGTVNNEQFF; CDR3 DNA: TGCGCCAGCAGGGGGACAGTCAACAATGAGCAGTTCTTC; clone size: .; V gene: TRBV5-1; CDR3 length: 13; J gene: TRBJ2-1; D gene: TRBD1
CDR3 protein: CASSGQGNSPLHF; CDR3 DNA: TGTGCCAGCAGTGGTCAGGGGAACTCACCCCTCCACTTT; clone size: .; V gene: TRBV2; CDR3 length: 13; J gene: TRBJ1-6; D gene: .
CDR3 protein: CASSGLDYGYTF; CDR3 DNA: TGTGCCAGCAGTGGGCTCGACTATGGCTACACCTTC; clone size: once; V gene: TRBV2; CDR3 length: 12; J gene: TRBJ1-2; D gene: .
CDR3 protein: CASSGLGTSTDTQYF; CDR3 DNA: TGCGCCAGCAGTGGCCTCGGGACTAGCACAGATACGCAGTATTTT; clone size: .; V gene: TRBV10-1; CDR3 length: 15; J gene: TRBJ2-3; D gene: .
CDR3 protein: CASSSSGDMNTEAFF; CDR3 DNA: TGTGCCAGCAGCTCGTCAGGCGACATGAACACTGAAGCTTTCTTT; clone size: .; V gene: TRBV7-2; CDR3 length: 15; J gene: TRBJ1-1; D gene: .
CDR3 protein: CASSAGTSGETQYF; CDR3 DNA: TGTGCCAGCAGCGCCGGGACTAGCGGGGAGACCCAGTACTTC; clone size: .; V gene: TRBV7-7; CDR3 length: 14; J gene: TRBJ2-5; D gene: TRBD2
CDR3 protein: CAISESTGIDTEAFF; CDR3 DNA: TGTGCCATCAGTGAGTCGACAGGGATTGACACTGAAGCTTTCTTT; clone size: .; V gene: TRBV10-3; CDR3 length: 15; J gene: TRBJ1-1; D gene: TRBD1
CDR3 protein: CASSIGQFYEQYF; CDR3 DNA: TGTGCCAGTAGTATAGGACAGTTCTACGAGCAGTACTTC; clone size: once; V gene: TRBV19; CDR3 length: 13; J gene: TRBJ2-7; D gene: .
CDR3 protein: CASSPQGTYEQYF; CDR3 DNA: TGTGCCAGCTCACCACAGGGGACCTACGAGCAGTACTTC; clone size: .; V gene: TRBV18; CDR3 length: 13; J gene: TRBJ2-7; D gene: .
CDR3 protein: CASSSGTGIVNQPQHF; CDR3 DNA: TGTGCCAGCAGCTCCGGGACAGGGATTGTCAATCAGCCCCAGCATTTT; clone size: .; V gene: TRBV5-8; CDR3 length: 16; J gene: TRBJ1-5; D gene: TRBD1
CDR3 protein: CASSIRLAGGSYEQYF; CDR3 DNA: TGTGCCAGCAGCATACGATTAGCGGGGGGGTCCTACGAGCAGTACTTC; clone size: .; V gene: TRBV7-9; CDR3 length: 16; J gene: TRBJ2-7; D gene: TRBD2
CDR3 protein: CASSPRGGDTEAFF; CDR3 DNA: TGTGCCAGCAGCCCGAGGGGGGGTGACACTGAAGCTTTCTTT; clone size: .; V gene: TRBV7-9; CDR3 length: 14; J gene: TRBJ1-1; D gene: .
CDR3 protein: CASSTSVGYGYTF; CDR3 DNA: TGTGCCAGTAGTACCTCGGTTGGCTATGGCTACACCTTC; clone size: .; V gene: TRBV19; CDR3 length: 13; J gene: TRBJ1-2; D gene: .
CDR3 protein: CSVPNRDIYGYTF; CDR3 DNA: TGCAGTGTTCCCAACAGGGACATCTATGGCTACACCTTC; clone size: .; V gene: TRBV29-1; CDR3 length: 13; J gene: TRBJ1-2; D gene: .
CDR3 protein: CATEPAGRGDTQYF; CDR3 DNA: TGTGCCACTGAACCGGCGGGGCGTGGAGATACGCAGTATTTT; clone size: .; V gene: TRBV24-1; CDR3 length: 14; J gene: TRBJ2-3; D gene: .
CDR3 protein: CASSSLWSNEQYF; CDR3 DNA: TGCGCCAGCAGCTCACTATGGAGTAACGAGCAGTACTTC; clone size: .; V gene: TRBV5-1; CDR3 length: 13; J gene: TRBJ2-7; D gene: .